The source of this T cell receptor (beta chain) is a study of somatic mutations in cytotoxic T cells in rheumatoid arthritis. Study background: Flow cytometry sorted some V beta antibody-stained T-cell populations to nearly 100% purity, V beta1+ cells among them being sequenced for TCRB. General study results and limits: Antigens recognized by the expanded CD8+ clones were unknown. Measured CD8+ T-cell clonality, a value compared between rheumatoid arthritis patients and age-matched healthy controls, did not differ significantly.

Assay: immunoSEQ multiplex PCR; the TCRdb copy retains only in-frame clones and omits some. The repertoire holds about 23,000 clones, with around 80% as singletons. The CDR3 runs 11 residues. V lost 9 bases, J lost 7 bases, and 5 bases stayed unmatched. The germline V gene encodes CDR1 SNHLY and CDR2 FYNNEI. Turning to this clone: The antigen is undetermined.

The receptor was derived from an adult with rheumatoid arthritis. The sequenced sample was CD8+ T cells sorted from blood. The V call is TRBV2, the J call TRBJ1-1; 7 bases match TRBD1. CDR3 sequence reads: CARVGTVEAFF. CDR3 DNA: TGTGCCAGGGTAGGGACAGTTGAAGCTTTCTTT.